This T cell receptor beta chain was captured by sequencing in a study of T cell responses to AZD1222 COVID-19 vaccine. General study results and limits: Unmutated variant regions are reportedly the target of nearly half of TCRs that are spike-specific.

Turning to this clone: What it recognizes is unknown.

The CDR3 loop spans 14 amino acids. Repertoires were generated with immunoSEQ multiplex PCR, while TCRdb's copy carries only in-frame clones and drops some. In the table there are 100,000 to 150,000 clones, around 87% of which are singletons. The TCR comes from an adult in good health. The V call is TRBV21-1, the J call TRBJ1-5. TRBV21-1 has pseudogene status. The source material was peripheral blood, sampled on day 0 of AZD1222 vaccination. The CDR3 region has the DNA TGTGCCAGCAGCAATACCCCCTACAATCAGCCCCAGCATTTT. This encodes CASSNTPYNQPQHF.